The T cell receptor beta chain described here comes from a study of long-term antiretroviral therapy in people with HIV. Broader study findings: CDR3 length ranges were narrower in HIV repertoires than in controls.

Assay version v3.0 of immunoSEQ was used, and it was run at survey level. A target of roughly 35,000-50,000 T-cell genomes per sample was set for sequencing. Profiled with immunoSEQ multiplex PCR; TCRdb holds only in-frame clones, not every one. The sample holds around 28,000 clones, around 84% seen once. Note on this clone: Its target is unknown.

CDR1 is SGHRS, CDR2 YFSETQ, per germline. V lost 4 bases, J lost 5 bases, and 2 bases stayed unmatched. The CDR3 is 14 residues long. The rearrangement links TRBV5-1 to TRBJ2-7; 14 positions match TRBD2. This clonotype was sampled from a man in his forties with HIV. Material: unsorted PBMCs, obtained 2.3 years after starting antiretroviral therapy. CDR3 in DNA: TGCGCCAGCAGCGCGACTAGCGGGAGGGACGAGCAGTACTTC. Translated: CASSATSGRDEQYF.